Presented here are 29 T cell receptor beta chains from one specimen sequenced in a study of regulatory T cells in long-lasting Graves disease. TCRdb itself ran the reads through MiXCR, one entry per CDR3 protein. The repertoire holds approximately 590 distinct CDR3 sequences, with around 67% as singletons. Scientists built the TCR library using RNA that was extracted from PBMCs. Sample: peripheral blood mononuclear cells (PBMCs), taken with antithyroid drug treatment, in newly diagnosed or persistent Graves disease (not recorded which). These receptors were obtained from a female donor with Graves disease.

The V and J genes are TRBV28 and TRBJ2-5; D remains unclear. Trimming shortened V by 6 bases and J by 2 bases, and 7 bases separated the two germline ends. This CDR3 has 12 residues. Germline values: CDR1 MDHEN, CDR2 SYDVKM. This CDR3 is CASSPPQETQYF. Written as DNA, the CDR3 is TGTGCCAGCAGCCCCCCGCAAGAGACCCAGTACTTC.

This clonotype is a singleton in its sample. This rearrangement joins TRBV20-1 to TRBJ2-1; D possibly corresponds to TRBD2 (6 bases). The CDR3 loop spans 15 amino acids. V was pared by 3 bases and J by 5 bases, with 17 bases between. Germline V lookup: CDR1 DFQATT, CDR2 SNEGSKA (reference sequence). CDR3 in amino acids: CSARRPWVADNEQFF. DNA for the CDR3: TGCAGTGCTAGGAGGCCCTGGGTAGCGGACAATGAGCAGTTCTTC.

Only a few counts were recorded for this clonotype. The chain joins TRBV24-1 to TRBJ1-2; D possibly corresponds to TRBD1 (5 bases). V lost 6 bases to trimming and J lost 4 bases, with 20 bases between them. Germline V gene data show CDR1 as KGHDR and CDR2 as SFDVKD. The CDR3 covers 16 residues. CDR3 sequence (DNA): TGTGCCACCAGTCCCCCCGGGACGCTGGGTACCTATGGCTACACCTTC. Its translation is CATSPPGTLGTYGYTF.

This clonotype was seen only once. This chain joins TRBV7-9 and TRBJ1-1; 8 nucleotides line up with TRBD1. Germline V gives CDR1 SEHNR, CDR2 FQNEAQ (reference sequence). The CDR3 length is 16 residues. V was pared by 1 base and J by 1 base, with 5 bases of the junction left unmatched. The chain's CDR3 is CASSLGRDRWNTEAFF. CDR3 bases: TGTGCCAGCAGCTTAGGCCGGGACAGGTGGAACACTGAAGCTTTCTTT.

J is TRBJ1-6 and V is TRBV27; possibly TRBD1 for D (6 bases). Germline CDR1 is MNHEY and CDR2 is SMNVEV (reference sequence). This CDR3 spans 16 amino acids. The V end was cut by 1 base, the J end by 4 bases, with 11 bases between. The CDR3 bases are TGTGCCAGCAGTTTATTGCCGGGACAATATAATTCACCCCTCCACTTT. Its protein product is CASSLLPGQYNSPLHF.

In DNA form, the CDR3 reads TGTGCCAGCAGCTTATCTAGGAACAATGAGCAGTTCTTC. This codes for CASSLSRNNEQFF. The chain recombines TRBV7-2 with TRBJ2-1; unclear D gene. V lost 2 bases, J lost 5 bases, and 7 bases lay in between. This CDR3 is 13 amino acids long. Germline V gives CDR1 SGHTA, CDR2 FQGNSA.

There are a few counts of this clonotype. V usage is TRBV27 and J usage is TRBJ2-7; tentatively, D is TRBD1 or TRBD2 (5 bases each). V lost 8 bases and J 3 bases, leaving 8 bases between the germline ends. CDR3 length: 11 amino acids. Germline V lookup: CDR1 MNHEY, CDR2 SMNVEV (reference sequence). CDR3 nucleotides: TGTGCCAGCGGGACCGTCTACGAGCAGTACTTC. Translated: CASGTVYEQYF.

The chain is built from TRBV19 and TRBJ2-2, with 9 bases lining up with TRBD2. The CDR3 runs 18 residues. Germline assignment: CDR1 LNHDA and CDR2 SQIVND (reference sequence). V lost 7 bases to trimming and J lost 4 bases; unmatched junction nucleotides: 16. CDR3 bases: TGTGCCAGTAAAAGAGTAGCGGGAGTGAGTCCTAGCACCGGGGAGCTGTTTTTT. Translated, it gives CASKRVAGVSPSTGELFF.

This clonotype appeared a few times. The chain couples TRBV2 to TRBJ2-1; no definite D call. Trimming pared 6 bases from V and 7 bases from J, leaving 10 bases between. The CDR3 extends over 12 amino acids. CDR1 is SNHLY, CDR2 FYNNEI, per germline. CDR3 in amino acids: CASSVNQNEQFF. The CDR3 nucleotides read TGTGCCAGCAGCGTCAACCAGAATGAGCAGTTCTTC.

The genes are TRBV20-1 and TRBJ2-3; D is ambiguous. The CDR3 covers 14 residues. CDR1 is DFQATT and CDR2 is SNEGSKA in the germline V gene (reference sequence). Trimming stripped 3 bases from V and 0 bases from J, with 10 bases between. CDR3 residues: CSASASPSTDTQYF. CDR3 DNA sequence: TGCAGTGCTAGTGCATCACCTAGCACAGATACGCAGTATTTT.

The chain is built from TRBV11-1 and TRBJ2-7, with D possibly TRBD1 on 7 matching bases. Germline V gene lookup returns CDR1 SGHAT and CDR2 FQDESV (reference sequence). The CDR3 is made up of 15 amino acids. V was clipped by 2 bases and J by 0 bases, with 11 bases between them. The CDR3 is CASSLPRDSSYEQYF. The CDR3 bases are TGTGCCAGCAGCTTACCGCGGGACAGCTCCTACGAGCAGTACTTC.

The chain links TRBV30 to TRBJ1-1, with D hard to call. V lost 0 bases to trimming and J lost 11 bases, with 13 bases between them. The V gene's germline CDR1 is GTSNPN and CDR2 SVGIG (reference sequence). The length of the CDR3 is 12 residues. CDR3 in amino acids: CAWSVLRRLAFF. CDR3 nucleotide sequence: TGTGCCTGGAGTGTACTTAGGCGGTTGGCTTTCTTT.

This chain uses TRBV7-9 with TRBJ1-3, with D perhaps matching TRBD1 (6 bases). The CDR3 extends over 15 amino acids. Deletions cut 8 bases from V and 0 bases from J, with 14 bases between. Germline V gene data show CDR1 as SEHNR and CDR2 as FQNEAQ (reference sequence). CDR3: CASSVGAGSGNTIYF. CDR3 DNA: TGTGCCAGCTCCGTGGGGGCAGGCTCTGGAAACACCATATATTTT.

The V call is TRBV28, the J call TRBJ1-6; a possible D gene is TRBD1 (5 bases). The germline V gene encodes CDR1 MDHEN and CDR2 SYDVKM. This CDR3 has 15 residues. V dropped 1 base and J dropped 7 bases, with 11 bases sitting between them. The DNA for the CDR3 is TGTGCCAGCAGTTTATCCCCAGGGACGAATTCACCCCTCCACTTT. It specifies CASSLSPGTNSPLHF.

The rearrangement links TRBV5-1 to TRBJ1-6; D unclear. In germline, CDR1 is SGHRS, CDR2 YFSETQ. V lost 0 bases, J lost 10 bases, and 11 bases lay in between. The CDR3 runs 14 residues. CDR3: CASSLGTGDSPLHF. CDR3 nucleotides: TGCGCCAGCAGCTTGGGGACGGGAGACTCACCCCTCCACTTT.

V gene TRBV27 combines with J gene TRBJ2-5; 7 bases fit TRBD2. This CDR3 comprises 13 residues. V lost 5 bases to trimming and J lost 4 bases; unmatched junction nucleotides: 4. The V gene's germline CDR1 is MNHEY and CDR2 SMNVEV (reference sequence). CDR3 in DNA: TGTGCCAGCAGTCCGCCGGGGGGAGAGACCCAGTACTTC. Its protein product is CASSPPGGETQYF.

Only a few counts were recorded for this clonotype. Written as DNA, the CDR3 is TGCGCCAGCAGCCAGGGACAGAACACCGGGGAGCTGTTTTTT. Its translation is CASSQGQNTGELFF. This chain joins TRBV5-1 and TRBJ2-2; TRBD1 is a possible D gene (6 bases). In germline, CDR1 is SGHRS, CDR2 YFSETQ. The germline V and J ends were trimmed by 4 bases and 1 base, with 8 bases remaining between them. The CDR3 is 14 residues long.

The chain joins TRBV7-8 to TRBJ2-3; a possible D gene is TRBD1 (5 bases). V shed 2 bases and J shed 4 bases, with 13 bases lying between them. The germline V gene encodes CDR1 SGHVS and CDR2 FQNEAQ. This CDR3 spans 15 amino acids. CDR3 DNA: TGTGCCAGCAGCTTACGCAGGGAATGGGCAGATACGCAGTATTTT. Translating it yields CASSLRREWADTQYF.

This clonotype was seen a few times. The V gene is TRBV29-1, the J gene TRBJ1-2; maybe TRBD1 (5 bases). Looked up from germline, CDR1 is SQVTM and CDR2 is ANQGSEA. Trimming removed 6 bases from V and 2 bases from J, with 10 bases in between. The CDR3 sequence is 12 residues long. In DNA, the CDR3 is TGCAGCGTCGGTGAGGGGAACTATGGCTACACCTTC. It yields the protein CSVGEGNYGYTF.

Only one count was recorded for this clonotype. The chain is built from TRBV12-3 or TRBV12-4 and TRBJ2-5; TRBD1 might be the D (6 bases). This CDR3 is built from 14 residues. V was trimmed by 5 bases and J by 5 bases, leaving 15 bases between them. This CDR3 is CASSRTGTMETQYF. In DNA, the CDR3 is TGTGCCAGCAGTAGAACAGGGACGATGGAGACCCAGTACTTC.

CDR3 region: CASSLLQGGNEQFF. CDR3 nucleotide sequence: TGTGCCAGCAGTTTATTACAGGGTGGGAATGAGCAGTTCTTC. V and J are TRBV28 and TRBJ2-1, with D maybe TRBD1 (6 bases). CDR1 MDHEN and CDR2 SYDVKM come from the germline V gene. The length of the CDR3 is 14 residues. V was cut by 1 base and J by 7 bases, with 11 bases left in between.

The V and J genes are TRBV4-1 and TRBJ1-1; 7 nucleotides line up with TRBD1. This CDR3 comprises 14 residues. The junction had 7 bases not matched to a gene; V was cut back by 8 bases and J by 1 base. Per germline, CDR1 MGHRA and CDR2 YSYEKL. CDR3 region: CASRRQGGNTEAFF. For the CDR3, the DNA is TGCGCCAGCCGAAGACAGGGAGGGAACACTGAAGCTTTCTTT.

The V call is TRBV7-9, the J call TRBJ2-7; D not resolved. In germline, CDR1 is SEHNR, CDR2 FQNEAQ (reference sequence). The CDR3 runs to 14 residues. Trimming removed 11 bases at V and 5 bases at J, with 22 bases between. The CDR3 protein is CASSVGFEVDEQYF. The CDR3 DNA sequence: TGTGCCTCTTCGGTGGGCTTCGAGGTAGACGAGCAGTACTTC.

This rearrangement joins TRBV29-1 to TRBJ2-5, with TRBD2 as a possible D gene (5 bases). Trimming took 8 bases from V and 3 from J, leaving 13 bases between them. Germline CDR1 SQVTM, CDR2 ANQGSEA. The CDR3 is made up of 12 amino acids. This CDR3 is CSLTGSEETQYF. In DNA, the CDR3 is TGCAGCTTGACGGGGTCAGAAGAGACCCAGTACTTC.

This clonotype appeared a few times. The genes are TRBV2 and TRBJ1-1, with D tentatively TRBD1 (5 bases). The V and J ends lost 4 bases and 1 base respectively, with 10 bases between them. Looked up from germline, CDR1 is SNHLY and CDR2 is FYNNEI. The CDR3 covers 14 residues. CDR3 region: CASSGVGGNTEAFF. For the CDR3, the DNA is TGTGCCAGCAGTGGTGTTGGGGGGAACACTGAAGCTTTCTTT.

This clonotype was found a few times. The rearrangement uses TRBV29-1 and TRBJ1-1; 7 nucleotides align to TRBD1. V gave up 2 bases and J gave up 2 bases; unmatched junction bases: 2. The CDR3 sequence is 13 residues long. Looked up from germline, CDR1 is SQVTM and CDR2 is ANQGSEA. The CDR3 spells CSVERQGNTEAFF. CDR3 nucleotide sequence: TGCAGCGTTGAAAGACAGGGAAACACTGAAGCTTTCTTT.

The rearrangement joins TRBV27 to TRBJ2-7; no clear D. The germline V and J ends were trimmed by 3 bases and 6 bases, with 6 bases remaining between them. CDR1 is MNHEY, CDR2 SMNVEV, per germline (reference sequence). CDR3 length: 11 amino acids. CDR3 nucleotides: TGTGCCAGCAGTTTCGGGCGCGAGCAGTACTTC. Translated: CASSFGREQYF.

V and J are TRBV12-3 or TRBV12-4 and TRBJ2-2, with D unresolved. V was trimmed by 1 base and J by 4 bases, leaving 4 bases between them. There are 13 residues in the CDR3. CDR3 coding DNA: TGTGCCAGCAGTTTAGGACTCACCGGGGAGCTGTTTTTT. Its protein is CASSLGLTGELFF.

This chain joins TRBV11-1 and TRBJ2-7, with no clear D. Trimming took 1 base from V and 6 from J, leaving 4 bases between them. The CDR3 totals 11 residues. Germline V gene data show CDR1 as SGHAT and CDR2 as FQDESV (reference sequence). The CDR3 loop is CASSLGPEQYF. Here the CDR3 DNA reads TGTGCCAGCAGCTTAGGCCCCGAGCAGTACTTC.